This TCR beta chain is from a study of CD8+CD57+ T cells in acquired aplastic anemia. Study in general: On average, sorted CD4+ and CD8+ cells gave approximately 3 ug of DNA. Overall study findings and caveats: Patients had twenty-nine CD8+ CDR3 sequences in common with controls (the shared set).

Patients who underwent sequencing had shown CD8+CD57+ cell expansion by flow cytometry. Diagnosis of severe acquired aplastic anemia applied to all patients. Both TCR beta VDJ combination and CDR3 sequence profiling were carried out. Genomic DNA was the template for this profiling. One entry per CDR3 protein results from TCRdb running MiXCR on the reads. In the table there are roughly 190,000 distinct CDR3 sequences, roughly half of which are singletons. This clonotype was recorded only once. Its specificity is not known. V was pared by 6 bases and J by 1 base, with 8 bases of the junction left unmatched. Germline lookup yields CDR1 WNHNN and CDR2 SYGVQD (reference sequence). CDR3 length: 16 amino acids.

The chain recombines TRBV10-1 with TRBJ2-5, with 10 nucleotides matching TRBD2. Sequencing was done on a sample of sorted CD4+, CD8+, or CD8+CD57+ T cells (not recorded which) from PBMCs. This TCR derives from a human donor with aplastic anemia. The CDR3 nucleotides read TGCGCCAGCAGCTTGGGTAGCGGGAGGCTCCAAGAGACCCAGTACTTC. This codes for CASSLGSGRLQETQYF.